This T cell receptor (beta chain) was recovered during a study of cytomegalovirus exposure and HLA in healthy donors. Germline CDR1 is SGHNT and CDR2 is YYREEE (reference sequence). This CDR3 spans 14 amino acids. The V gene lost 0 bases and the J gene lost 2 bases, with 9 bases spanning the gap. With 60 Vbeta and 13 Jbeta primers, the PCR was carried out. The data were produced by immunoSEQ multiplex PCR, yet TCRdb's version contains in-frame clones alone and is incomplete. The table shows 120,000 or so clones, with around 80% occurring only once. Study-wide points: Most TCR beta V segments were productive about 87% or about 30% of the time in an earlier analysis.

A word on this clone: Antigen specificity is unknown.

Material for sequencing was PBMCs. The chain combines TRBV5-4 with TRBJ2-7; a weak D match, TRBD2 (5 bases). The source of this sequence is a female donor in good health and CMV-seronegative. The CDR3 here is CASSLGGFPYEQYF. Written as DNA, the CDR3 is TGTGCCAGCAGCTTGGGAGGGTTCCCCTACGAGCAGTACTTC.